This T cell receptor beta chain originates from a study of monozygotic twins with cystic fibrosis. The study's findings and limits: V usage most resembled the co-twin in 13 of 16 pairs. Monozygotic CF twin pairs shared significantly more nucleotide-identical clonotypes than unrelated CF individuals did.

A remark on this clone: Its antigen is unknown.

The CDR3 length is 16 residues. The V gene's germline CDR1 is SGHTA and CDR2 FQGNSA. Trimming took 5 bases from V and 2 from J; bases not matched to a gene: 2. The assay was immunoSEQ multiplex PCR, and TCRdb's table has in-frame clones only and misses some. The table shows roughly 12,000 clones, with approximately 85% occurring only once. The receptor comes from a man younger than 30 with cystic fibrosis. The chain carries TRBV7-2 and TRBJ2-5, with 16 bases that match TRBD2. The source material was blood. The CDR3 nucleotides are TGTGCCAGCAGCAAGGGACTAGCGGGGGGGCAAGAGACCCAGTACTTC. It encodes CASSKGLAGGQETQYF.